This T cell receptor (beta chain) was obtained from a study of blood T cell repertoires in COVID-19. The wider study: Whether acute or convalescent, the COVID-19 samples came from the United States, Italy and Spain.

Participants were aged about 18 to 90 years from about two dozen US areas. CDR1 and CDR2 from the germline V gene are SGHVS and FQNEAQ. This CDR3 has 15 amino acids. V lost 5 bases and J lost 3, with 14 bases in between. Study processing details: Estimated nucleated cell counts came from reference gene primer amplification. Sequencing was performed with immunoSEQ multiplex PCR; in TCRdb, only in-frame clones are kept and a portion is missing. V, J and clone size are those of that table, while D and trimming were read from the DNA. The sample yields fewer than 200,000 clones, 88% seen once. The V gene is TRBV7-8, the J gene TRBJ2-1, with TRBD1 as a possible D gene (6 bases). The specimen sequenced was PBMCs or T cells enriched from blood (not recorded which). This clonotype originated in a young woman who had recovered from COVID-19. The CDR3 reads CASSVRDIFYNEQFF. CDR3 nucleotides: TGTGCCAGCAGCGTCCGGGACATCTTCTACAATGAGCAGTTCTTC.